Listed below are T cell receptor beta chains from one sample, sequenced in a study of immune evolution from preneoplasia to lung adenocarcinoma. Sequenced by immunoSEQ multiplex PCR; TCRdb stores in-frame clones only, minus some. The sample records more than 6,000 clones, about 72% being singletons. Sequencing was carried out using FFPE minimally invasive lung adenocarcinoma tissue. Receptors were obtained from a person aged 65 to 85 with lung adenocarcinoma. Each CDR3 is given with its conserved first and last residue. Each record gives: V gene, clone size, CDR3 protein. Size is stated for part of the rows, as once, few or many counts, or as a class when the clone is expanded.

>TRBV7-9|-
CASSLSQGGLFF
>TRBV27|-
CASTPTGDLTNYGYTF
>TRBV29-1|-
CSVPGIYGYTF
>TRBV14|-
CASSLPGLQETQYF
>TRBV4-1|-
CASSHDSTDTQYF
>TRBV11-3|-
CASSSGMAEMNEQFF
>TRBV25-1|-
CASRPPGGWGNTEAFF
>TRBV9|-
CASSEGGYNEQFF
>TRBV7-8|-
CASSLAHRRSSYEQYF
>TRBV6-1|-
CASSEHQGEQFF
>TRBV7-9|once
CASSEGLGVSDTQYF
>TRBV6-6|-
CASSNQRDTIYF
>TRBV19|few
CASSIAPAGTDTQYF
>TRBV10-2|-
CASSESDRSGQYF
>TRBV5-1|-
CASSLGGTNNGYTF
>TRBV7-9|-
CASSLDWGNTEAFF
>TRBV6-5|-
CASKGGQGQTQYF
>TRBV9|-
CASSVGTGGIYEQYF
>TRBV11-2|-
CASSLGLGEQYF
>TRBV7-2|-
CANSWRTGGNSPLHF
>TRBV14|few
CASSQTRSTGELFF
>TRBV11-2|-
CASSLGGQGRPQHF